This is a list of T cell receptor beta chains from one sample in a study of cytomegalovirus exposure and HLA in healthy donors. Profiling relied on immunoSEQ multiplex PCR, and the TCRdb table lists in-frame clones only, not all of them. The profile shows 150,000 to 200,000 clones, about 88% of them singletons. Sequences were obtained from PBMCs. These receptors originate from a young woman in good health and CMV-seronegative. CDR3s leave out the opening cysteine and the closing phenylalanine or tryptophan. A D gene is named only where the DNA matches it firmly.

v_call	d_call	j_call	cdr3_aa
TRBV28	TRBD1	TRBJ2-7	ASSLGGADRGEQY
TRBV19	TRBD2	TRBJ2-7	ASSIARTSGRTIYEQY
TRBV7-2	.	TRBJ1-3	ASSPRRRGGAGGNTIY
TRBV9	TRBD1	TRBJ2-3	ASSPGDRVTDTQY
TRBV9	TRBD1	TRBJ1-1	ASSVGTDRLNTEAF
TRBV7-9	.	TRBJ1-4	ASSLAGGEKLF
TRBV7-2	TRBD1	TRBJ1-2	ASSLRQGALPHYGYT
TRBV5-4	TRBD1	TRBJ2-1	ASSLSGQGLYNEQF
TRBV7-8	TRBD1	TRBJ2-7	ASSLGPGQYEQY
TRBV6-1	TRBD1	TRBJ2-7	ASRVAGGREQY
TRBV7-9	TRBD1	TRBJ1-2	ASSGTGLYGYT
TRBV5-4	.	TRBJ1-4	ASSTGFSTNEKLF
TRBV5-1	.	TRBJ2-3	ASSWNLVGQSDTQY
TRBV13	TRBD2	TRBJ2-1	ASSSAGGPDEQF
TRBV4-2	.	TRBJ1-5	ASSQGGDQPQH
TRBV18	TRBD1	TRBJ1-2	ASSSDRANYGYT
TRBV30	.	TRBJ1-1	ACLRVSPPNTEAF
TRBV18	TRBD1	TRBJ1-2	ASSPDQGATYGYT
TRBV6-1	.	TRBJ2-2	ASSSAFANTGELF
TRBV19	.	TRBJ1-1	ASSVGQGLTEAF
TRBV10-2	TRBD1	TRBJ1-3	ASRQGAVDTIY
TRBV6-5	TRBD1	TRBJ1-2	ASSRQGTNYGYT
TRBV27	TRBD1	TRBJ2-1	ASTGVGEQF
TRBV5-1	.	.	ASSFPRTGVNDEQY
TRBV2	.	TRBJ2-7	ASSRTDVSYEQY
TRBV9	TRBD1	TRBJ2-3	ASSVVDRGFSTDTQY
TRBV7-9	TRBD1	TRBJ2-7	ASSSDRGIHEQY